This is a list of T cell receptor beta chains from one sample in a study of shared clonotypes between healthy human individuals. The repertoire was sequenced with immunoSEQ multiplex PCR; TCRdb's copy has only in-frame clones and lacks some. The profile shows roughly 2.5 million clones, around nine tenths of them singletons. The sequenced material came from naive CD4+ T cells sorted from blood. All receptors derive from a man aged 18-30 years in good health. CDR3s include the opening cysteine and the closing phenylalanine or tryptophan. D genes are given only for firm matches. Only some rows state a clone size, as once, few, many or a class for expanded clones.

DNA,CDR3,V,J,D,size,length
TGTGCCAGCAGCAACTCTATGGGGTACGAGCAGTACTTC,CASSNSMGYEQYF,TRBV7-2,TRBJ2-7,-,once,13
TGTGCCAGCAGCTTAGAGCGGGGGGGCTACACCTTC,CASSLERGGYTF,TRBV7-8,TRBJ1-2,-,-,12
TGTGCCAGCAGCTTAGGGTGGTCTGCAACTAATGAAAAACTGTTTTTT,CASSLGWSATNEKLFF,TRBV7-9,TRBJ1-4,-,-,16
TGTGCCAGCAGTGCGTGGGACAGCTCTAGCACAGATACGCAGTATTTT,CASSAWDSSSTDTQYF,TRBV6-1,TRBJ2-3,TRBD1,-,16
TGCGCCAGCAGGCCCAACAGGGGCCCGAACACCGGGGAGCTGTTTTTT,CASRPNRGPNTGELFF,TRBV4-1,TRBJ2-2,TRBD1,-,16
TGTGCCATCAGTGAGACACTTCCTTCCTACGAGCAGTACTTC,CAISETLPSYEQYF,TRBV10-3,TRBJ2-7,-,-,14
TGCGCCAGCAGCTGGACGAGCCAAGAGACCCAGTACTTC,CASSWTSQETQYF,TRBV5-1,TRBJ2-5,-,-,13
TGTGCCAGTAGTTCTTTCGGACTAGCGGGAGTGTCCGTTCAGCCCCAGCATTTT,CASSSFGLAGVSVQPQHF,TRBV19,TRBJ1-5,-,-,18
TGTGCCACCAGCAGACCTGGACAGGGAGTGGAGACCCAGTACTTC,CATSRPGQGVETQYF,TRBV15,TRBJ2-5,TRBD1,-,15
TGCGCCAGCAGCCAAGGGGGAGTTCTATCTGGCAATGAGCAGTTCTTC,CASSQGGVLSGNEQFF,TRBV4-1,TRBJ2-1,-,-,16
TGTGCCAGCAGCTTAGACTCGCAGACCCAGTACTTC,CASSLDSQTQYF,TRBV7-6,TRBJ2-5,-,-,12
TGTGCCAGCAGCCCTGGGACATCCTCTGGAAACACCATATATTTT,CASSPGTSSGNTIYF,TRBV2,TRBJ1-3,-,-,15
TGTGCCAGCTCACCCGCTAGGACAGGGATCAACAATGAGCAGTTCTTC,CASSPARTGINNEQFF,TRBV18,TRBJ2-1,TRBD1,-,16
TGCGCCAGCAGCCCGCCCGGGAATGAGCAGTTCTTC,CASSPPGNEQFF,TRBV5-1,TRBJ2-1,-,-,12
TGTGCCAGCAGTGCGAACAGGGACGCCTATGGCTACACCTTC,CASSANRDAYGYTF,TRBV2,TRBJ1-2,-,-,14
TGTGCCAGCTCACCACCCGGCGGTAAAAACATTCAGTACTTC,CASSPPGGKNIQYF,TRBV18,TRBJ2-4,-,once,14
TGTGCCAGCAGGTTGACAGCCGCCTACGAGCAGTACTTC,CASRLTAAYEQYF,TRBV6-5,TRBJ2-7,-,-,13
TGTGCCAGCAGCTTAAAAACAGCGGGACGCACAGATACGCAGTATTTT,CASSLKTAGRTDTQYF,TRBV7-2,TRBJ2-3,TRBD2,-,16
TGTGCCAGTAGAAGACCGGGACTAGCGGGAGGTACCGGGGAGCTGTTTTTT,CASRRPGLAGGTGELFF,TRBV19,TRBJ2-2,TRBD2,once,17
TGTGCCAGCTCACCTATTTACCTTTTGGACAGGGCGGACTATGGCTACACCTTC,CASSPIYLLDRADYGYTF,TRBV18,TRBJ1-2,TRBD1,-,18
TGTGCCAGCAGCGTTCGAGGGGGGGAGACGGAGACCCAGTACTTC,CASSVRGGETETQYF,TRBV9,TRBJ2-5,-,-,15
TGTGCCAGCAGCTTTACTAGTTCCCACTCCTACGAGCAGTACTTC,CASSFTSSHSYEQYF,TRBV7-2,TRBJ2-7,-,-,15
TGTGCCAGCAGCGAACAGGGAAACTATGGCTACACCTTC,CASSEQGNYGYTF,TRBV2,TRBJ1-2,-,once,13
TGCGCCAGCAGCTTGATGACTAGCGGGGGGGTGGTAGATACGCAGTATTTT,CASSLMTSGGVVDTQYF,TRBV5-1,TRBJ2-3,TRBD2,-,17